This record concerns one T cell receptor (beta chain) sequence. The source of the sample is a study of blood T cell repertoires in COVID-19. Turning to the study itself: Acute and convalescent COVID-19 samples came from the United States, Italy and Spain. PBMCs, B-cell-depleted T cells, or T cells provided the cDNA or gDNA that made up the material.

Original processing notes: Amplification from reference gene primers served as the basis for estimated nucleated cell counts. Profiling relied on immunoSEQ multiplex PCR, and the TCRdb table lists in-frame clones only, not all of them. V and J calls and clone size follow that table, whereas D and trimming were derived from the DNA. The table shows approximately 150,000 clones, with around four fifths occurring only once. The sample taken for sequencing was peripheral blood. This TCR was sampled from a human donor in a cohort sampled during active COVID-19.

CDR3 nucleotides: TGCGCCAGCAGCCAAGAGGCGGGAGGCAGGGGTGAGCAGTTCTTC. This translates into CASSQEAGGRGEQFF. This chain connects TRBV4-3 to TRBJ2-1, with 8 bases lining up with TRBD2. The J segment lost 9 bases and the V segment lost 0 bases, leaving 7 bases of the junction unmatched. In germline, CDR1 is LGHNA, CDR2 YSLEER. The CDR3 has 15 amino acids.